This T cell receptor (beta chain) was profiled in a study of T cell changes during pregnancy in multiple sclerosis. Clones were read by immunoSEQ multiplex PCR, and TCRdb kept only the in-frame ones, dropping some. The sample has roughly 110,000 clones, roughly nine tenths seen once; the top ten hold 1.5%. In germline, CDR1 is SGHAT, CDR2 FQDESV (reference sequence). V was pared by 0 bases and J by 4 bases, with 11 bases between. The CDR3 contains 15 residues. The source material was peripheral blood, sampled in the third trimester of pregnancy. This sequence was found in a female donor with multiple sclerosis, enrolled in a pregnancy study. The rearrangement joins TRBV11-1 to TRBJ2-3; D is unclear. The CDR3 reads CASSLARVFADTQYF. CDR3 DNA: TGTGCCAGCAGCTTAGCGCGCGTTTTCGCAGATACGCAGTATTTT.